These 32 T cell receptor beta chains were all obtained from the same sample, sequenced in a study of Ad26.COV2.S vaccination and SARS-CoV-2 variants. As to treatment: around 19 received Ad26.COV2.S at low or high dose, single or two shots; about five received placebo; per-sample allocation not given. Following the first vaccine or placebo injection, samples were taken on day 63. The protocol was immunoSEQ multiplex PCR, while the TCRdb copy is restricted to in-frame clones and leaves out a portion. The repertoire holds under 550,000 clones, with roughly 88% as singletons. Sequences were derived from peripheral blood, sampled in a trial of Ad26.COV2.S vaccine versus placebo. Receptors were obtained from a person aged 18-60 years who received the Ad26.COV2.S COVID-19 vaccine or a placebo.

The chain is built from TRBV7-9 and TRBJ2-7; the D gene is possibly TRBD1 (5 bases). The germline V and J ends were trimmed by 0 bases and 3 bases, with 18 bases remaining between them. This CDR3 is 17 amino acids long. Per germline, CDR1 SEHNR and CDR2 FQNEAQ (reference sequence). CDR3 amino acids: CASSLALGTGLYYEQYF. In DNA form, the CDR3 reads TGTGCCAGCAGCTTAGCGCTGGGTACAGGTCTTTACTACGAGCAGTACTTC. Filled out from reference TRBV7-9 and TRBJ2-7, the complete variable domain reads DTGVSQNPRHKITKRGQNVTFRCDPISEHNRLYWYRQTLGQGPEFLTYFQNEAQLEKSRLLSDRFSAERPKGSFSTLEIQRTEQGDSAMYLCASSLALGTGLYYEQYFGPGTRLTVT.

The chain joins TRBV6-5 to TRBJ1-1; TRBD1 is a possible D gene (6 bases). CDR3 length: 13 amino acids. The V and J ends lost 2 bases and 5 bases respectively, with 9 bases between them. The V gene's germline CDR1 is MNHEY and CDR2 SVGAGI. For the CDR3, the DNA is TGTGCCAGCAGTTACACAGGGTGGACTGAAGCTTTCTTT. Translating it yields CASSYTGWTEAFF.

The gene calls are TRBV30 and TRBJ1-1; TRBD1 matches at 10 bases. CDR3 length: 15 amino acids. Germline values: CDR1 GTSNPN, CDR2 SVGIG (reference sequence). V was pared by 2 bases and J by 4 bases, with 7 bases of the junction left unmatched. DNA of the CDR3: TGTGCCTGGAGTCCCCCGGGACAGGGGTTCACTGAAGCTTTCTTT. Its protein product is CAWSPPGQGFTEAFF.

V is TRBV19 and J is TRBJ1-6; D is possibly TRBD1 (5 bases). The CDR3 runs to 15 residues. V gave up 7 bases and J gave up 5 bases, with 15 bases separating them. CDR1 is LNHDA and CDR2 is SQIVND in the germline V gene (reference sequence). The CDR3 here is CASKPGNVNNSPLHF. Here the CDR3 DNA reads TGTGCCAGTAAACCAGGGAACGTAAATAATTCACCCCTCCACTTT. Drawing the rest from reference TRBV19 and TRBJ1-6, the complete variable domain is DGGITQSPKYLFRKEGQNVTLSCEQNLNHDAMYWYRQDPGQGLRLIYYSQIVNDFQKGDIAEGYSVSREKKESFPLTVTSAQKNPTAFYLCASKPGNVNNSPLHFGNGTRLTVT.

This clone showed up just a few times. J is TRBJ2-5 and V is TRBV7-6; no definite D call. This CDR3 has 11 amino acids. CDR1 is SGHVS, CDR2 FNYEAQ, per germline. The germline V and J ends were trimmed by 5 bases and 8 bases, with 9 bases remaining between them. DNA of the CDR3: TGTGCCAGCAGCCAACTCCGTACCCAGTACTTC. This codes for CASSQLRTQYF.

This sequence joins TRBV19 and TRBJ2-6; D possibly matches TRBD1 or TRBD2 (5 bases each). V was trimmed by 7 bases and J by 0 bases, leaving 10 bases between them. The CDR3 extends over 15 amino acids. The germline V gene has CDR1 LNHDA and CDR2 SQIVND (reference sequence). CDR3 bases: TGTGCCAGTATGGGACGAGCCTCTGGGGCCAACGTCCTGACTTTC. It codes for CASMGRASGANVLTF. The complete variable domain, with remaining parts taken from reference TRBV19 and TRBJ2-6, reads DGGITQSPKYLFRKEGQNVTLSCEQNLNHDAMYWYRQDPGQGLRLIYYSQIVNDFQKGDIAEGYSVSREKKESFPLTVTSAQKNPTAFYLCASMGRASGANVLTFGAGSRLTVL.

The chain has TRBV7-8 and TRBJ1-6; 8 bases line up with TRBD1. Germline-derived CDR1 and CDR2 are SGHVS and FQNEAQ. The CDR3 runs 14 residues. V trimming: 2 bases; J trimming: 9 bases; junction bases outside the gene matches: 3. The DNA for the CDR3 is TGTGCCAGCAGCTTATCTGACAGGGGTTCACCCCTCCACTTT. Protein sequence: CASSLSDRGSPLHF.

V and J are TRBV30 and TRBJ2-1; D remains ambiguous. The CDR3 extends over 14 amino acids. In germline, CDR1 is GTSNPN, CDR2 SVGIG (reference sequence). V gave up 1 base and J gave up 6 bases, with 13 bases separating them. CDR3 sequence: CAWSARPRANEQFF. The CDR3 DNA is TGTGCCTGGAGTGCTAGACCTCGGGCCAATGAGCAGTTCTTC.

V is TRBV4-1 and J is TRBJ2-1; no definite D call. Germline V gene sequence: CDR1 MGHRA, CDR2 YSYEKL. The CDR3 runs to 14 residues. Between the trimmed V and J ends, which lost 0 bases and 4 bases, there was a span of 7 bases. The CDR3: CASSQEELYNEQFF. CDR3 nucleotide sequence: TGCGCCAGCAGCCAAGAGGAACTTTACAATGAGCAGTTCTTC.

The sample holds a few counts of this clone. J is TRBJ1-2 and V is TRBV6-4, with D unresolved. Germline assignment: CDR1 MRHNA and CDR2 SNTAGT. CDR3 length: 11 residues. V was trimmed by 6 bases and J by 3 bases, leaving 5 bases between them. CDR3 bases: TGTGCCAGCAGGCAGGACTATGGCTACACCTTC. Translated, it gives CASRQDYGYTF.

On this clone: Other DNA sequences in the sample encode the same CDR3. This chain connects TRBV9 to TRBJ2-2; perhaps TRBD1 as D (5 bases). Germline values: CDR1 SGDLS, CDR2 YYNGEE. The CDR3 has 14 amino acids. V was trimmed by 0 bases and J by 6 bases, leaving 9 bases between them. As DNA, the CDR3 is TGTGCCAGCAGCGTAGGCAGGGCGGCCGGGGAGCTGTTTTTT. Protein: CASSVGRAAGELFF.

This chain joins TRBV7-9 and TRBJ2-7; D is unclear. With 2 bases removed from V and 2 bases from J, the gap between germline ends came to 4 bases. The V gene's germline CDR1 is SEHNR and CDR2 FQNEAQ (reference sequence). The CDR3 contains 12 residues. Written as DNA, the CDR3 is TGTGCCAGCAGCTTACAGACCTACGAGCAGTACTTC. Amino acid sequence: CASSLQTYEQYF.

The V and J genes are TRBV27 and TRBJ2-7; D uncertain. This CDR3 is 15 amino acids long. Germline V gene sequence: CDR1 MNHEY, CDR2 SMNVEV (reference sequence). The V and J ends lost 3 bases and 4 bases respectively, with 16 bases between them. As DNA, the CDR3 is TGTGCCAGCAGTTTTGGCCCCCAACCGACTTACGAGCAGTACTTC. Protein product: CASSFGPQPTYEQYF.

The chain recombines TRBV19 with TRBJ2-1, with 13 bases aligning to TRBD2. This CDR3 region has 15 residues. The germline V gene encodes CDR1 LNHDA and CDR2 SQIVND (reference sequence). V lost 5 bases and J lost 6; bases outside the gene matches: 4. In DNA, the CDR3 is TGTGCCAGTAGTGGGGGACTAGCGGGGTCCAATGAGCAGTTCTTC. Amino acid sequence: CASSGGLAGSNEQFF. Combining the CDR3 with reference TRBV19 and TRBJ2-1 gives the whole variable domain DGGITQSPKYLFRKEGQNVTLSCEQNLNHDAMYWYRQDPGQGLRLIYYSQIVNDFQKGDIAEGYSVSREKKESFPLTVTSAQKNPTAFYLCASSGGLAGSNEQFFGPGTRLTVL.

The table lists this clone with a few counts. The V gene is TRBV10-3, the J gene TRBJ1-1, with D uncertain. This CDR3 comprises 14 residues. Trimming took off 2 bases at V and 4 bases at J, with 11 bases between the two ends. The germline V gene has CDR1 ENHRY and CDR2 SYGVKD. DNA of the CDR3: TGTGCCATCAGTGAGCGAGGAGAGGGCACTGAAGCTTTCTTT. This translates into CAISERGEGTEAFF.

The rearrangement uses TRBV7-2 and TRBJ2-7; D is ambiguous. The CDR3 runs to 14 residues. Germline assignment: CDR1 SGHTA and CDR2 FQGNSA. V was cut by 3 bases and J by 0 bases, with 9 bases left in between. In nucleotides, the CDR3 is TGTGCCAGCAGCTTTATAGGATCCTCCTACGAGCAGTACTTC. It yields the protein CASSFIGSSYEQYF.

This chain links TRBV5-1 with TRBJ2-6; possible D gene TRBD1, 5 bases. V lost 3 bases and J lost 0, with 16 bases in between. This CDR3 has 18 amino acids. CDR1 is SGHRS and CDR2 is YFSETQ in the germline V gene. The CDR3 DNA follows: TGCGCCAGCAGCTGGGGATTGGGGCGGAGCTCTGGGGCCAACGTCCTGACTTTC. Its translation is CASSWGLGRSSGANVLTF.

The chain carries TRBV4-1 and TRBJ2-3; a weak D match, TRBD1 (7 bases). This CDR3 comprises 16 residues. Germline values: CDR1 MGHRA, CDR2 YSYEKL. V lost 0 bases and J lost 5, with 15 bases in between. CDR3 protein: CASSQEAGGPGDTQYF. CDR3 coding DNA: TGCGCCAGCAGCCAAGAGGCAGGGGGGCCGGGAGATACGCAGTATTTT.

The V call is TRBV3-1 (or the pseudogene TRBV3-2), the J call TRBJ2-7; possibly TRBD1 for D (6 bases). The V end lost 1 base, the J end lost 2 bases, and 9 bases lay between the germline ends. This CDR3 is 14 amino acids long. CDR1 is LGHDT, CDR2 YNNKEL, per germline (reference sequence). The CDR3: CASSQVQGAYEQYF. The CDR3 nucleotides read TGTGCCAGCAGCCAAGTACAGGGAGCCTACGAGCAGTACTTC.

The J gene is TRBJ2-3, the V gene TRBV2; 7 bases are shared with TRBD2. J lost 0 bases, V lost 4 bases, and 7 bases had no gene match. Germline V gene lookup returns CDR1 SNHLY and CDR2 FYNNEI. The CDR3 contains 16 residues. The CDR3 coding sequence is TGTGCCAGCAGTGTAGCTAGCGGACTAAGCACAGATACGCAGTATTTT. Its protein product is CASSVASGLSTDTQYF.

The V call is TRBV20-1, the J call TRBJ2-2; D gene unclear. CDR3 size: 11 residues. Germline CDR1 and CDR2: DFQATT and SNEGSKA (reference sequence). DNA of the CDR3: TGCAGGGGTGGGGACACCGGGGAGCTGTTTTTT. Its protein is CRGGDTGELFF.

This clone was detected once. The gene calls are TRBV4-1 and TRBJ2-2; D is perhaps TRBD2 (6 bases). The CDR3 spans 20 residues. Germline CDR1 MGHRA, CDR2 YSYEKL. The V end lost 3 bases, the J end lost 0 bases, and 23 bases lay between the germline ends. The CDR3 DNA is TGCGCCAGCAGCCACCAAACCGGGACCGCGGGGCTCGCGAACACCGGGGAGCTGTTTTTT. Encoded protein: CASSHQTGTAGLANTGELFF.

The CDR3 DNA follows: TGTGCCACCAGTGACCGACTAGCGGGGGGGGCCTACAATGAGCAGTTCTTC. Residues: CATSDRLAGGAYNEQFF. The genes are TRBV24-1 and TRBJ2-1; 14 bases are shared with TRBD2. The CDR3 runs to 17 residues. V trimming: 4 bases; J trimming: 2 bases; junction bases outside the gene matches: 3. Germline CDR1 and CDR2: KGHDR and SFDVKD.

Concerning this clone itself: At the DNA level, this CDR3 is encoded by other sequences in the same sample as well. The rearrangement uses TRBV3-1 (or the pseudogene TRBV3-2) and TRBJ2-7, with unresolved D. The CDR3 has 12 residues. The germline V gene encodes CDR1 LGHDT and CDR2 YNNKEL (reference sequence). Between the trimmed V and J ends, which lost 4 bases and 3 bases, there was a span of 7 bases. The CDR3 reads CASSLVSYEQYF. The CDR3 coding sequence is TGTGCCAGCAGCCTGGTGAGCTACGAGCAGTACTTC.

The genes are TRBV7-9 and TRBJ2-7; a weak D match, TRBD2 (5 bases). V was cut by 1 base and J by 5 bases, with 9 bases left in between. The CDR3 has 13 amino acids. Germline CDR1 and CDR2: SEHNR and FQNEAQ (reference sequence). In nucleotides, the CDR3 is TGTGCCAGCAGCTTAGGTCCGGGGAACGAGCAGTACTTC. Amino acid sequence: CASSLGPGNEQYF.

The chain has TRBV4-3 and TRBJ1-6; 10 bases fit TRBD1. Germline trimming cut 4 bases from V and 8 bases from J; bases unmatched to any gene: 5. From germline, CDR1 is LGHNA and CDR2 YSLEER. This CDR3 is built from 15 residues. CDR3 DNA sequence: TGCGCCAGCAGCCCGACAGGGGGCGCGTATTCACCCCTCCACTTT. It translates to CASSPTGGAYSPLHF.

DNA for the CDR3: TGTGCCAGCAGCTTGGACAGCTCAGTCCAGAATGAAAAACTGTTTTTT. Protein: CASSLDSSVQNEKLFF. The chain has TRBV5-4 and TRBJ1-4; D remains unclear. The germline CDR1 and CDR2 sequences are SGHNT and YYREEE (reference sequence). V dropped 0 bases and J dropped 5 bases, with 14 bases sitting between them. The CDR3 loop spans 16 amino acids.

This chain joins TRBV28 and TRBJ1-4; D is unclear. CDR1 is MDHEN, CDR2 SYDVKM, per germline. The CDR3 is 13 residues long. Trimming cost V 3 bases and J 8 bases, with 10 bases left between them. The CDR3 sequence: CASSFSEGEKLFF. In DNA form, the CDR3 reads TGTGCCAGCAGTTTTTCGGAAGGGGAAAAACTGTTTTTT. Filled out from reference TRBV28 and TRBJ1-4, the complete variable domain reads DVKVTQSSRYLVKRTGEKVFLECVQDMDHENMFWYRQDPGLGLRLIYFSYDVKMKEKGDIPEGYSVSREKKERFSLILESASTNQTSMYLCASSFSEGEKLFFGSGTQLSVL.

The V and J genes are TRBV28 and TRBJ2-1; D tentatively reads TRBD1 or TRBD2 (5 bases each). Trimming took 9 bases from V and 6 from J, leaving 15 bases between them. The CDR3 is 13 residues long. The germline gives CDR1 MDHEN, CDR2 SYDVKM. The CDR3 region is CASSWGFSNEQFF. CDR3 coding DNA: TGTGCCAGTTCCTGGGGGTTTTCCAATGAGCAGTTCTTC.

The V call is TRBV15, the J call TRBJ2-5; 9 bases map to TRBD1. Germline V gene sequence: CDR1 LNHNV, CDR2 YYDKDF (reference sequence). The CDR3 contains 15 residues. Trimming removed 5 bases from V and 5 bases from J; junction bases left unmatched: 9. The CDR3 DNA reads TGTGCCACCAGCGCATACAGGGGGCTAAGTGAGACCCAGTACTTC. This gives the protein CATSAYRGLSETQYF.

The CDR3 region has the DNA TGTGCCAGCAGTTACACGTCGGGGCTTAATGAGCAGTTCTTC. Translation: CASSYTSGLNEQFF. The V and J genes are TRBV6-6 and TRBJ2-1; D may match TRBD1 or TRBD2 (5 bases each). V gave up 2 bases and J gave up 7 bases, with 12 bases separating them. In germline, CDR1 is MNHNY, CDR2 SVGAGI (reference sequence). The CDR3 length is 14 residues.

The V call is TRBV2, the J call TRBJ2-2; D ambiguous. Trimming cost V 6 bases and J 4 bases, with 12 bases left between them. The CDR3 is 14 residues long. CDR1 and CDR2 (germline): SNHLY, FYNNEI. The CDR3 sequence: CASRMQPSTGELFF. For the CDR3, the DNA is TGTGCCAGCAGGATGCAGCCTTCCACCGGGGAGCTGTTTTTT. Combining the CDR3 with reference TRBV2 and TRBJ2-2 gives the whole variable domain EPEVTQTPSHQVTQMGQEVILRCVPISNHLYFYWYRQILGQKVEFLVSFYNNEISEKSEIFDDQFSVERPDGSNFTLKIRSTKLEDSAMYFCASRMQPSTGELFFGEGSRLTVL.